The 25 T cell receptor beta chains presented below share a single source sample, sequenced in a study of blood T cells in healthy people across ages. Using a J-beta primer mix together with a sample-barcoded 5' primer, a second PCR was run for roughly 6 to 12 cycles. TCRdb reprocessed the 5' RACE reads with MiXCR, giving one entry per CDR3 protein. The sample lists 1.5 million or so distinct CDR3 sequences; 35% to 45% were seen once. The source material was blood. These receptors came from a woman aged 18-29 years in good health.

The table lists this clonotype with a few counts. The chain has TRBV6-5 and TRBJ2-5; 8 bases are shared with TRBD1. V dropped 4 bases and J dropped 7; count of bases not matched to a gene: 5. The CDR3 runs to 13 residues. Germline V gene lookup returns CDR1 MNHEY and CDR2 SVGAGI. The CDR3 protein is CASSSQTGATQYF. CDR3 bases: TGTGCCAGCAGTTCCCAGACAGGGGCGACCCAGTACTTC.

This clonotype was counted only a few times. The CDR3 DNA reads as TGTGCCAGCAGTTATCAGCGGGGGGCGAGCTACGAGCAGTACTTC. Translated, it gives CASSYQRGASYEQYF. This rearrangement joins TRBV7-9 to TRBJ2-7; 9 positions agree with TRBD2. With V trimmed by 6 bases and J by 3 bases, 9 bases remained unmatched. There are 15 residues in the CDR3. Germline CDR1 SEHNR, CDR2 FQNEAQ (reference sequence).

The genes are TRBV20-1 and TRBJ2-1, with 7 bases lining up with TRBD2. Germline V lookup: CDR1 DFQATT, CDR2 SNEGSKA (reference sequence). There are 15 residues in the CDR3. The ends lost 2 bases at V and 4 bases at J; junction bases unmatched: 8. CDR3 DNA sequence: TGCAGTGCTAGACGGGGGGAAACGATGTACAATGAGCAGTTCTTC. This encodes CSARRGETMYNEQFF.

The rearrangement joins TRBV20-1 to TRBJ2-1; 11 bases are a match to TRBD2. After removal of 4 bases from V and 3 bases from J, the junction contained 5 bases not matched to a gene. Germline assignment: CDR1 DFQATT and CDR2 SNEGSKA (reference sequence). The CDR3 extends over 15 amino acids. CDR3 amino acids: CSANRLAGSYNEQFF. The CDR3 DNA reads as TGCAGTGCTAACAGACTAGCGGGGAGCTACAATGAGCAGTTCTTC.

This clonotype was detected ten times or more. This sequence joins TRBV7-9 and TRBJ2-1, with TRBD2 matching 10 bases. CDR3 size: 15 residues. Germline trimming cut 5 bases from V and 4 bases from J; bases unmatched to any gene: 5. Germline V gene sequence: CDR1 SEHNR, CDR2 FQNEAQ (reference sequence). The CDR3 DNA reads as TGTGCCAGCAGCCTTAGCGGGGGGTTGTACAATGAGCAGTTCTTC. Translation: CASSLSGGLYNEQFF.

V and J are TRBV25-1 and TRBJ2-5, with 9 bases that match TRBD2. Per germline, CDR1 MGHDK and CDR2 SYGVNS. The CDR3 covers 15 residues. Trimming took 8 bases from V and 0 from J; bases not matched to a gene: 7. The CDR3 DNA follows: TGTGCCAGCGGAGGGCTAGCGGGGTACCAAGAGACCCAGTACTTC. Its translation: CASGGLAGYQETQYF.

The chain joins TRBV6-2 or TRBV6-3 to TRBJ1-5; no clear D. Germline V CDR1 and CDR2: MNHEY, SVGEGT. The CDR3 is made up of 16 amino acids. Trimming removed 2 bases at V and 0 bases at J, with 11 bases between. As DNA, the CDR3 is TGTGCCAGCAGTTACGGAGGATACCTTAGCAATCAGCCCCAGCATTTT. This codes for CASSYGGYLSNQPQHF.

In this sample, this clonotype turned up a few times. The DNA for the CDR3 is TGCAGTGCTCCGGACAGGACCAGCTACAATGAGCAGTACTTC. It yields the protein CSAPDRTSYNEQYF. This chain connects TRBV20-1 to TRBJ2-1; TRBD1 agrees at 7 bases. The J call may be wrong; the DNA end is better matched by TRBJ2-7. The germline V gene has CDR1 DFQATT and CDR2 SNEGSKA (reference sequence). The CDR3 runs to 14 residues.

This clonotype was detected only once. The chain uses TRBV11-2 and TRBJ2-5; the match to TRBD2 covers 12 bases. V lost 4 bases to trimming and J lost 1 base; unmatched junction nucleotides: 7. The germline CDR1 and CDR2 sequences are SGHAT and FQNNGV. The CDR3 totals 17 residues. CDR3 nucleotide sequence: TGTGCCAGCAGCTCCAACCGACTAGCGGGGGCCCAAGAGACCCAGTACTTC. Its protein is CASSSNRLAGAQETQYF.

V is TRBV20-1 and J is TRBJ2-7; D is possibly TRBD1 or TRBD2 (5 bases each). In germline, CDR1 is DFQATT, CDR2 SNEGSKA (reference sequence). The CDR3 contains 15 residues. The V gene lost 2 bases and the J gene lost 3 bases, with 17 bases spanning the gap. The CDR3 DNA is TGCAGTGCTAGACCCCACGGGACCACCCTCTACGAGCAGTACTTC. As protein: CSARPHGTTLYEQYF.

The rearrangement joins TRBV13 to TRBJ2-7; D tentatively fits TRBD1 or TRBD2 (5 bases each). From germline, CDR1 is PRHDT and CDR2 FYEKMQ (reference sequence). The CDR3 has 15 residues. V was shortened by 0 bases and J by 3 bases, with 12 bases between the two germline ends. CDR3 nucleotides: TGTGCCAGCAGCTTAGGTATGGGGGATCTCTACGAGCAGTACTTC. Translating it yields CASSLGMGDLYEQYF. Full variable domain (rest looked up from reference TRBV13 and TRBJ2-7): AAGVIQSPRHLIKEKRETATLKCYPIPRHDTVYWYQQGPGQDPQFLISFYEKMQSDKGSIPDRFSAQQFSDYHSELNMSSLELGDSALYFCASSLGMGDLYEQYFGPGTRLTVT.

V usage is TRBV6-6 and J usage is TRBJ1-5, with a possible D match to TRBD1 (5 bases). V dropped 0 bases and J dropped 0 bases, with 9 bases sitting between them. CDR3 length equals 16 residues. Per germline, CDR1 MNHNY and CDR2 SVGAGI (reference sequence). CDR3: CASSYSRDASNQPQHF. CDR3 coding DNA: TGTGCCAGCAGTTACTCGCGGGACGCTAGCAATCAGCCCCAGCATTTT.

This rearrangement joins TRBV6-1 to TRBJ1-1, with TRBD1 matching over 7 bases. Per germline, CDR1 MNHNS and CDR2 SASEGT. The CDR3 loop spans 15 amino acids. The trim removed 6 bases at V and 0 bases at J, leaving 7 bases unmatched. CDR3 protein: CASSWDSQLNTEAFF. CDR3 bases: TGTGCCAGCAGCTGGGACAGCCAGTTGAACACTGAAGCTTTCTTT.

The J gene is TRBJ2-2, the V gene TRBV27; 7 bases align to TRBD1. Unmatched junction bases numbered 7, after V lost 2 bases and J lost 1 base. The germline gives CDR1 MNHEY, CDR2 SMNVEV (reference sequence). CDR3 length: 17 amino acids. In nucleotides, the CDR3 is TGTGCCAGCAGTTTACGGACAGGTACCCTGAACACCGGGGAGCTGTTTTTT. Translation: CASSLRTGTLNTGELFF.

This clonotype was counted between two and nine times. CDR3 sequence reads: CASSSPGQGANYGYTF. CDR3 nucleotides: TGTGCCAGCAGTTCCCCGGGCCAGGGGGCTAACTATGGCTACACCTTC. The chain joins TRBV6-6 to TRBJ1-2; 7 bases are a match to TRBD1. The germline V gene has CDR1 MNHNY and CDR2 SVGAGI (reference sequence). The CDR3 spans 16 residues. The trim removed 4 bases at V and 0 bases at J, leaving 8 bases unmatched.

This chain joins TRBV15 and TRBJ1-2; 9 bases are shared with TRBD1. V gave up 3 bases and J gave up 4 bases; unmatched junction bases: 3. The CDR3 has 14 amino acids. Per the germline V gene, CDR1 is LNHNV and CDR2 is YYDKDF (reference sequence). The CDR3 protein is CATSRGQGPYGYTF. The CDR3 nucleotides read TGTGCCACCAGCAGGGGACAGGGTCCCTATGGCTACACCTTC.

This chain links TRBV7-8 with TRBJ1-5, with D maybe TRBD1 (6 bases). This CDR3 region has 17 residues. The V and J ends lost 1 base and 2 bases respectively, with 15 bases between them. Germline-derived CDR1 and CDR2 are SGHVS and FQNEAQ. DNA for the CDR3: TGTGCCAGCAGCTTAGAGCCTCGGGGGGCCCGCAATCAGCCCCAGCATTTT. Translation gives CASSLEPRGARNQPQHF.

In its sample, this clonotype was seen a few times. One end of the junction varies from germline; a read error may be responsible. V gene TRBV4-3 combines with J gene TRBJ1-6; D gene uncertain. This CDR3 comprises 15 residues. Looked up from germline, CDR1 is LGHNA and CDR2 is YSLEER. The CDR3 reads CASSQGVGYNSPLHF. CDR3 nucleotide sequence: TGTGCCAGCAGCCAAGGAGTTGGCTATAATTCACCCCTCCACTTT.

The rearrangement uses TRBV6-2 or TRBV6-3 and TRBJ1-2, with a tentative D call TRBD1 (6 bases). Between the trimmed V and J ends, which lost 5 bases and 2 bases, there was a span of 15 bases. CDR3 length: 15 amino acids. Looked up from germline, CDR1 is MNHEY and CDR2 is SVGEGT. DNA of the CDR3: TGTGCCAGCAGTCCCACGGGGGCGAGGAACTATGGCTACACCTTC. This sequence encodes CASSPTGARNYGYTF.

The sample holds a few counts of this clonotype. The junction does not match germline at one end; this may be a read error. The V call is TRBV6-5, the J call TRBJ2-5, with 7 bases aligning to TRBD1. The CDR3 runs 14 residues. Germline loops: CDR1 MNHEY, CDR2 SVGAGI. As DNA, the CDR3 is TGTGCCAGCAGTGACTCGACAGGGTGGGAGACCCAGTACTTC. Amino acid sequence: CASSDSTGWETQYF.

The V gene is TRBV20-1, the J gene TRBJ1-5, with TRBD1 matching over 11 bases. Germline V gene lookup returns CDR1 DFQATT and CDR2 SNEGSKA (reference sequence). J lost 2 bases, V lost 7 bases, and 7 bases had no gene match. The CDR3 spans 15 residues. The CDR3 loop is CSVGQGASGNQPQHF. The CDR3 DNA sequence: TGCAGTGTAGGACAGGGGGCATCAGGCAATCAGCCCCAGCATTTT.

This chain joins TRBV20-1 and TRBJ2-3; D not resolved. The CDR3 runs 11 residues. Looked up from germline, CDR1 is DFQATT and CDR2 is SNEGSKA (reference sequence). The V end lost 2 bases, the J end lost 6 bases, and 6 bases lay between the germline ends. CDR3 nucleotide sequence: TGCAGTGCTAGACCTTTGGATACGCAGTATTTT. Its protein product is CSARPLDTQYF.

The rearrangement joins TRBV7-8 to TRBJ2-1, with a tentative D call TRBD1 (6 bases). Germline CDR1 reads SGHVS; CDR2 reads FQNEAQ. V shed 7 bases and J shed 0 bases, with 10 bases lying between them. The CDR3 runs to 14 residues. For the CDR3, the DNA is TGTGCCAGCATGAGGACAGTCTCCTACAATGAGCAGTTCTTC. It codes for CASMRTVSYNEQFF.

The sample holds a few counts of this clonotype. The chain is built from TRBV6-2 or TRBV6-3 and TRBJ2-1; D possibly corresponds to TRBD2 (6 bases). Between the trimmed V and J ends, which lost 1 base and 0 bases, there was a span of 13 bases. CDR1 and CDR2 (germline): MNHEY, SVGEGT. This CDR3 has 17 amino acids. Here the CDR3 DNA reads TGTGCCAGCAGTTACTATACCGGGGGAGCCTCCTACAATGAGCAGTTCTTC. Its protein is CASSYYTGGASYNEQFF.

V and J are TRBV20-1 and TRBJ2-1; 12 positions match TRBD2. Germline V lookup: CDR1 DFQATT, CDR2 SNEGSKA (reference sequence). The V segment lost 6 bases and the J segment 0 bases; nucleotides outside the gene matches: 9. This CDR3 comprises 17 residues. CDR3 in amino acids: CSASGLAGLSSYNEQFF. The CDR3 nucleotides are TGCAGTGCATCGGGACTAGCGGGTCTCAGCTCCTACAATGAGCAGTTCTTC.